These 31 T cell receptor beta chains came from one sample sequenced in a study of T cell changes during pregnancy in multiple sclerosis. TCRdb's table, derived via immunoSEQ multiplex PCR, lists solely in-frame clones and lacks some. Of around 81,000 clones listed, 92% are singletons. This specimen was peripheral blood, taken after pregnancy. These receptors were taken from a female donor in good health, enrolled as a control in a pregnancy study.

The chain employs TRBV28 and TRBJ2-6, with 10 bases that match TRBD1. Per germline, CDR1 MDHEN and CDR2 SYDVKM. V lost 5 bases and J lost 6; bases outside the gene matches: 10. This CDR3 spans 17 amino acids. In nucleotides, the CDR3 is TGTGCCAGCAGTAAAAGACAGGGGGCGAACCCGGCCAACGTCCTGACTTTC. Protein: CASSKRQGANPANVLTF. The whole variable domain, filled in from reference TRBV28 and TRBJ2-6, reads DVKVTQSSRYLVKRTGEKVFLECVQDMDHENMFWYRQDPGLGLRLIYFSYDVKMKEKGDIPEGYSVSREKKERFSLILESASTNQTSMYLCASSKRQGANPANVLTFGAGSRLTVL.

The V and J genes are TRBV28 and TRBJ1-2; D gene uncertain. The CDR3 runs to 14 residues. V shed 3 bases and J shed 4 bases, with 12 bases lying between them. CDR1 MDHEN and CDR2 SYDVKM come from the germline V gene. DNA for the CDR3: TGTGCCAGCAGTTTCTCGGCGGGAGTCTATGGCTACACCTTC. Protein product: CASSFSAGVYGYTF.

V and J are TRBV28 and TRBJ2-7; 7 nucleotides line up with TRBD1. From germline, CDR1 is MDHEN and CDR2 SYDVKM. Trimming took 6 bases from V and 0 from J; bases not matched to a gene: 5. This CDR3 comprises 14 residues. The CDR3 is CASSLQGYSYEQYF. In DNA form, the CDR3 reads TGTGCCAGCAGCCTACAGGGGTACTCCTACGAGCAGTACTTC.

Only a few counts were recorded for this clone. The V call is TRBV28, the J call TRBJ2-7; tentatively, D is TRBD2 (6 bases). CDR1 is MDHEN, CDR2 SYDVKM, per germline. Trimming removed 5 bases at V and 5 bases at J, with 13 bases between. The CDR3 is made up of 13 amino acids. CDR3: CASSLREPNEQYF. In nucleotides, the CDR3 is TGTGCCAGCAGTCTTCGGGAGCCAAACGAGCAGTACTTC.

On this clone: Other DNA sequences in this sample translate to the same CDR3. This sequence joins TRBV9 and TRBJ2-1, with 11 bases fitting TRBD2. CDR1 SGDLS and CDR2 YYNGEE come from the germline V gene. This CDR3 is built from 15 residues. The V gene end was trimmed by 0 bases and the J gene end by 6 bases; junction bases not matched to a gene: 2. As DNA, the CDR3 is TGTGCCAGCAGCGTAGTACTAGCGGGAGTCAATGAGCAGTTCTTC. Its translation is CASSVVLAGVNEQFF.

The chain is built from TRBV28 and TRBJ1-2; perhaps TRBD1 as D (6 bases). CDR3 length equals 13 residues. The germline gives CDR1 MDHEN, CDR2 SYDVKM. V shed 5 bases and J shed 7 bases, with 14 bases lying between them. In DNA, the CDR3 is TGTGCCAGCAGTGACACGGGGGGCTCTGGCTACACCTTC. Protein product: CASSDTGGSGYTF.

Only one count was recorded for this clone. The chain recombines TRBV27 with TRBJ2-7, with 7 nucleotides matching TRBD2. CDR1 MNHEY and CDR2 SMNVEV come from the germline V gene (reference sequence). Trimming removed 6 bases from V and 2 bases from J; junction bases left unmatched: 4. This CDR3 spans 13 amino acids. The CDR3 nucleotides read TGTGCCAGCAGCCCGGGACTAACCTACGAGCAGTACTTC. Translation: CASSPGLTYEQYF.

This chain uses TRBV2 with TRBJ1-1; a possible D gene is TRBD1 (6 bases). The V gene's germline CDR1 is SNHLY and CDR2 FYNNEI. Trimming pared 8 bases from V and 1 base from J, leaving 14 bases between. The CDR3 contains 14 residues. The CDR3 loop reads CASGADRRNTEAFF. CDR3 nucleotide sequence: TGTGCCAGCGGGGCCGACAGGAGGAACACTGAAGCTTTCTTT.

This clone was observed once. The chain employs TRBV6-1 and TRBJ1-1, with D possibly TRBD1 on 5 matching bases. The CDR3 covers 13 residues. Germline CDR1 reads MNHNS; CDR2 reads SASEGT. V dropped 10 bases and J dropped 0 bases, with 12 bases sitting between them. Here the CDR3 DNA reads TGTGCCACTTCGACAGACATGAACACTGAAGCTTTCTTT. Translation gives CATSTDMNTEAFF.

This clone was seen once. This chain links TRBV7-2 with TRBJ1-5, with 9 bases that match TRBD1. This CDR3 has 15 residues. V was clipped by 5 bases and J by 7 bases; unmatched bases: 9. The V gene's germline CDR1 is SGHTA and CDR2 FQGNSA. The CDR3 DNA sequence: TGTGCCAGCAGCCCTTCCGGGACAGGGAGGCAGCCCCAGCATTTT. Translated: CASSPSGTGRQPQHF.

The V gene is TRBV5-1, the J gene TRBJ2-7; TRBD2 matches 9 bases. CDR3 size: 15 residues. Germline assignment: CDR1 SGHRS and CDR2 YFSETQ. V lost 0 bases and J lost 0; bases outside the gene matches: 1. The CDR3 bases are TGCGCCAGCAGCTTGGTTAGCGGGAGCTCCTACGAGCAGTACTTC. Amino acids: CASSLVSGSSYEQYF.

The chain employs TRBV2 and TRBJ2-1; D is possibly TRBD2 (6 bases). CDR3 size: 16 residues. Germline assignment: CDR1 SNHLY and CDR2 FYNNEI. Trimming removed 6 bases at V and 14 bases at J, with 29 bases between. Here the CDR3 reads CASRAAAGTAPKAKFF. The CDR3 DNA sequence: TGTGCCAGCAGGGCCGCTGCGGGAACGGCCCCGAAAGCAAAGTTCTTC.

The chain has TRBV11-2 and TRBJ2-2; no clear D. V dropped 4 bases and J dropped 0 bases, with 12 bases sitting between them. The CDR3 has 16 residues. Germline-derived CDR1 and CDR2 are SGHAT and FQNNGV. This CDR3 reads CASSSTRRTNTGELFF. The CDR3 DNA reads TGTGCCAGCAGCTCGACAAGACGCACGAACACCGGGGAGCTGTTTTTT.

The rearrangement joins TRBV18 to TRBJ2-3; 7 nucleotides match TRBD1. The CDR3 length is 14 residues. With V trimmed by 3 bases and J by 3 bases, 3 bases remained unmatched. Germline CDR1 and CDR2: KGHSH and LQKENI. In DNA form, the CDR3 reads TGTGCCAGCTCACCCGACAGGGTGACAGATACGCAGTATTTT. It codes for CASSPDRVTDTQYF.

The chain links TRBV15 to TRBJ2-3; tentatively, D is TRBD2 (5 bases). The CDR3 has 14 amino acids. The V gene's germline CDR1 is LNHNV and CDR2 YYDKDF (reference sequence). Trimming took 1 base from V and 2 from J, leaving 7 bases between them. This CDR3 reads CATSRAGYTDTQYF. The CDR3 nucleotides read TGTGCCACCAGCAGAGCGGGGTACACAGATACGCAGTATTTT.

J is TRBJ1-4 and V is TRBV28; TRBD1 might be the D (5 bases). V dropped 3 bases and J dropped 0 bases, with 8 bases sitting between them. This CDR3 is built from 15 residues. The germline CDR1 and CDR2 sequences are MDHEN and SYDVKM. CDR3 residues: CASSFGAATNEKLFF. The CDR3 region has the DNA TGTGCCAGCAGTTTTGGGGCAGCAACTAATGAAAAACTGTTTTTT.

The chain employs TRBV5-6 and TRBJ2-5; D is unclear. The J call is in doubt because the DNA end fits TRBJ2-7 better. Per germline, CDR1 SGHDT and CDR2 YYEEEE. The CDR3 is made up of 14 amino acids. In nucleotides, the CDR3 is TGTGCCAGCAGCTTGAGGAGAGCGCGATACGAGCAGTACTTC. Translation gives CASSLRRARYEQYF.

The table lists this clone with a count of one. V is TRBV30 and J is TRBJ2-1; 12 bases align to TRBD2. CDR3 length: 14 amino acids. The germline CDR1 and CDR2 sequences are GTSNPN and SVGIG (reference sequence). V lost 0 bases, J lost 7 bases, and 1 base stayed unmatched. The CDR3 region is CAWSVGLAGNEQFF. In DNA form, the CDR3 reads TGTGCCTGGAGTGTAGGACTAGCGGGGAATGAGCAGTTCTTC.

This rearrangement joins TRBV28 to TRBJ2-5; 7 nucleotides match TRBD1. This CDR3 contains 17 residues. The junction had 13 bases not matched to a gene; V was cut back by 5 bases and J by 1 base. From germline, CDR1 is MDHEN and CDR2 SYDVKM. The CDR3 nucleotides are TGTGCCAGCAGTCCTGGACAGGCTATGACCTTCCAAGAGACCCAGTACTTC. Translating gives CASSPGQAMTFQETQYF.

V gene TRBV7-8 combines with J gene TRBJ2-3; 11 positions agree with TRBD2. J lost 2 bases, V lost 2 bases, and 9 bases had no gene match. Germline assignment: CDR1 SGHVS and CDR2 FQNEAQ. The CDR3 consists of 18 residues. CDR3 residues: CASSLTIRLAGNTDTQYF. The CDR3 DNA follows: TGTGCCAGCAGCTTAACTATTCGACTAGCGGGAAACACAGATACGCAGTATTTT.

The V and J genes are TRBV2 and TRBJ1-4, with 10 bases matching TRBD1. V was pared by 7 bases and J by 8 bases, with 4 bases of the junction left unmatched. The CDR3 loop spans 13 amino acids. Germline CDR1 and CDR2: SNHLY and FYNNEI. CDR3 nucleotides: TGTGCCAGCATCCGGGACAGGGGAGAAAAACTGTTTTTT. Amino acids: CASIRDRGEKLFF.

This chain links TRBV29-1 with TRBJ2-3; D gene ambiguous. Trimming pared 4 bases from V and 0 bases from J, leaving 11 bases between. The CDR3 runs to 14 residues. From germline, CDR1 is SQVTM and CDR2 ANQGSEA. Written as DNA, the CDR3 is TGCAGCGTTGGCCCGGGTTCTAGCACAGATACGCAGTATTTT. Its translation is CSVGPGSSTDTQYF.

This sequence joins TRBV7-3 and TRBJ2-3, with 7 positions matching TRBD2. The V and J ends lost 2 bases and 6 bases, in that order; junction bases with no gene match: 8. Germline CDR1 and CDR2: SGHTA and FQGTGA. The CDR3 loop spans 15 amino acids. Written as DNA, the CDR3 is TGTGCCAGCAGCTTAGGGCTAGCGGTGGGTGATACGCAGTATTTT. It codes for CASSLGLAVGDTQYF. The full variable domain, rest sourced from reference TRBV7-3 and TRBJ2-3, is GAGVSQTPSNKVTEKGKYVELRCDPISGHTALYWYRQSLGQGPEFLIYFQGTGAADDSGLPNDRFFAVRPEGSVSTLKIQRTERGDSAVYLCASSLGLAVGDTQYFGPGTRLTVL.

The chain carries TRBV4-3 and TRBJ2-3; D might be TRBD2 (6 bases). With 0 bases removed from V and 4 bases from J, the gap between germline ends came to 14 bases. The CDR3 has 16 residues. The germline V gene encodes CDR1 LGHNA and CDR2 YSLEER. Here the CDR3 DNA reads TGCGCCAGCAGCCAAGATTCGGCTAGCGTGGCAGATACGCAGTATTTT. It encodes CASSQDSASVADTQYF.

This chain links TRBV29-1 with TRBJ1-2, with 12 bases lining up with TRBD1. V gave up 1 base and J gave up 7 bases; unmatched junction bases: 7. The CDR3 has 15 amino acids. Germline CDR1 and CDR2: SQVTM and ANQGSEA. CDR3 loop: CSVEASGQGAFGYTF. The CDR3 coding sequence is TGCAGCGTTGAAGCTTCGGGACAGGGGGCGTTTGGCTACACCTTC.

In this sample, this clone turned up many times. The chain links TRBV4-3 to TRBJ2-6, with 7 positions matching TRBD1. Germline CDR1 is LGHNA and CDR2 is YSLEER. The CDR3 has 17 amino acids. V was pared by 3 bases and J by 0 bases, with 5 bases of the junction left unmatched. The CDR3 protein is CASSQGQSISGANVLTF. DNA of the CDR3: TGCGCCAGCAGCCAGGGACAGAGTATCTCTGGGGCCAACGTCCTGACTTTC.

CDR3 in amino acids: CASSWGEGRGTQYF. The CDR3 DNA is TGTGCCAGCAGCTGGGGAGAGGGGAGGGGGACCCAGTACTTC. The chain has TRBV5-5 and TRBJ2-5, with 7 nucleotides matching TRBD2. V lost 3 bases and J lost 7; bases outside the gene matches: 9. CDR1 is SGHKS, CDR2 YYEKEE, per germline (reference sequence). The CDR3 is 14 amino acids.

The chain combines TRBV28 with TRBJ1-2; unclear D gene. V lost 6 bases to trimming and J lost 0 bases, with 11 bases between them. In germline, CDR1 is MDHEN, CDR2 SYDVKM. The CDR3 is made up of 14 amino acids. CDR3 DNA sequence: TGTGCCAGCAGGCTGGCACCCTCTAACTATGGCTACACCTTC. Its translation: CASRLAPSNYGYTF.

The rearrangement links TRBV28 to TRBJ1-5, with 9 bases identical to TRBD1. V was pared by 5 bases and J by 2 bases, with 13 bases of the junction left unmatched. Germline V gives CDR1 MDHEN, CDR2 SYDVKM. This CDR3 contains 18 residues. CDR3 in DNA: TGTGCCAGCAGTCCTTCAAAGGGGGGACAGGGCCGCAATCAGCCCCAGCATTTT. Translation: CASSPSKGGQGRNQPQHF.

The chain links TRBV5-6 to TRBJ2-1, with D possibly matching TRBD1 (6 bases). Trimming stripped 0 bases from V and 2 bases from J, with 9 bases between. CDR1 and CDR2 (germline): SGHDT, YYEEEE. CDR3 size: 15 residues. CDR3 in amino acids: CASSLEDRTYNEQFF. The CDR3 region has the DNA TGTGCCAGCAGCTTGGAGGACAGAACCTACAATGAGCAGTTCTTC. The full variable domain, its missing parts supplied by reference TRBV5-6 and TRBJ2-1, is DAGVTQSPTHLIKTRGQQVTLRCSPKSGHDTVSWYQQALGQGPQFIFQYYEEEERQRGNFPDRFSGHQFPNYSSELNVNALLLGDSALYLCASSLEDRTYNEQFFGPGTRLTVL.

A few counts support this clone. The CDR3 region has the DNA TGTGCCTCCACACTGAACACTGAAGCTTTCTTT. This gives the protein CASTLNTEAFF. This chain joins TRBV30 and TRBJ1-1, with D unresolved. The V end was cut by 7 bases, the J end by 0 bases, with 6 bases between. This CDR3 contains 11 residues. Germline-derived CDR1 and CDR2 are GTSNPN and SVGIG (reference sequence).